This T cell receptor beta chain derives from a study of OX40 agonist ivuxolimab in advanced cancers. Study as a whole: Administration of intravenous ivuxolimab to patients occurred every 2 weeks at 0.01 to 10 mg/kg. Three dose-escalation patients had partial responses: one with hepatocellular carcinoma and two with cutaneous melanoma. The dose-escalation cohort was approximately 84% male, with a mean age of around 60 years, ranging about 23 to 90.

Germline V gene lookup returns CDR1 SGHNT and CDR2 YYREEE (reference sequence). The CDR3 is made up of 13 amino acids. V lost 6 bases and J 3 bases, leaving 12 bases between the germline ends. Sequenced by immunoSEQ multiplex PCR; TCRdb stores in-frame clones only, minus some. The sample holds around 150,000 clones, roughly 91% seen once. V gene TRBV5-4 combines with J gene TRBJ2-5, with no clear D. This sample comprised CD4+ or CD8+ T cells sorted from blood, obtained in a trial of the OX40 agonist ivuxolimab. This clonotype originated in an adult with an advanced solid tumor such as melanoma, head and neck, liver or kidney cancer. CDR3 sequence: CASTPAAEETQYF. The CDR3 DNA sequence: TGTGCCAGCACCCCGGCAGCTGAAGAGACCCAGTACTTC. The full variable domain, its missing parts supplied by reference TRBV5-4 and TRBJ2-5, is ETGVTQSPTHLIKTRGQQVTLRCSSQSGHNTVSWYQQALGQGPQFIFQYYREEENGRGNFPPRFSGLQFPNYSSELNVNALELDDSALYLCASTPAAEETQYFGPGTRLLVL.